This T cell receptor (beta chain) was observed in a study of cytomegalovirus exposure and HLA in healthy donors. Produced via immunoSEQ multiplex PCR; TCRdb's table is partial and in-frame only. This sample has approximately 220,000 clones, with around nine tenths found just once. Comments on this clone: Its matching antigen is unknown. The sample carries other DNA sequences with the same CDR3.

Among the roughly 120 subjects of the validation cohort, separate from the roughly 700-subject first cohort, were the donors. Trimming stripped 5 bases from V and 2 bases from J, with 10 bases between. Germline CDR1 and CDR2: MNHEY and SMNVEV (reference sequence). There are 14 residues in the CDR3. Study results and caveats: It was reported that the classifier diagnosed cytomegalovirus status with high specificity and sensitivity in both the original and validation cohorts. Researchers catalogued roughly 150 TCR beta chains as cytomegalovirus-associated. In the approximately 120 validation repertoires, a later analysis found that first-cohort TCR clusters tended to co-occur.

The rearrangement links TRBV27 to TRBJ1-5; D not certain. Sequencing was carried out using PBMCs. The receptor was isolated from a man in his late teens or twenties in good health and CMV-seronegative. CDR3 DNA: TGTGCCAGCAGTCTGGGCCGAGGCAATCAGCCCCAGCATTTT. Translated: CASSLGRGNQPQHF.